Each of the 13 T cell receptor beta chains below was sequenced from the same sample in a study of cytomegalovirus exposure and HLA in healthy donors. The study ran its PCR with 60 Vbeta and 13 Jbeta primers. Repertoires were generated with immunoSEQ multiplex PCR, while TCRdb's copy carries only in-frame clones and drops some. The profile shows about 200,000 clones, 79% of them singletons. The specimen sequenced was PBMCs. The receptors were gathered from a male donor in good health and CMV-seropositive.

V usage is TRBV11-2 and J usage is TRBJ1-1, with unresolved D. This CDR3 spans 14 amino acids. Germline CDR1 and CDR2: SGHAT and FQNNGV. The ends were cut back, 7 bases at V and 1 base at J, with 13 bases in the middle. The CDR3 sequence is CASTYGVGNTEAFF. For the CDR3, the DNA is TGTGCCAGCACCTACGGGGTGGGGAACACTGAAGCTTTCTTT.

The chain combines TRBV30 with TRBJ1-4; maybe TRBD1 (5 bases). Trimming pared 5 bases from V and 7 bases from J, leaving 17 bases between. This CDR3 is 14 amino acids long. CDR1 is GTSNPN and CDR2 is SVGIG in the germline V gene (reference sequence). The CDR3 DNA sequence: TGTGCCTGGCTAGCGAATGGTAGGGGTGAAAAACTGTTTTTT. Translation gives CAWLANGRGEKLFF.

The rearrangement links TRBV11-2 to TRBJ2-5, with D unclear. Trimming stripped 6 bases from V and 2 bases from J, with 7 bases between. This CDR3 spans 12 amino acids. The V gene's germline CDR1 is SGHAT and CDR2 FQNNGV. As DNA, the CDR3 is TGTGCCAGCAGACAAATACAAGAGACCCAGTACTTC. Its protein product is CASRQIQETQYF.

This clone was seen only a few times. V gene TRBV4-2 combines with J gene TRBJ1-6; D remains unclear. CDR1 is LGHNA, CDR2 YNFKEQ, per germline. Deletions cut 0 bases from V and 14 bases from J, with 11 bases between. This CDR3 is 13 amino acids long. CDR3 region: CASSQDGREALHF. The CDR3 nucleotides are TGTGCCAGCAGCCAAGATGGGAGGGAAGCCCTCCACTTT.

The chain has TRBV9 and TRBJ1-6; D unclear. The germline V gene encodes CDR1 SGDLS and CDR2 YYNGEE. CDR3 length equals 16 residues. Trimming stripped 0 bases from V and 1 base from J, with 8 bases between. The CDR3 here is CASSVGISSYNSPLHF. CDR3 bases: TGTGCCAGCAGCGTAGGAATCAGTTCCTATAATTCACCCCTCCACTTT.

The chain couples TRBV10-3 to TRBJ2-1; weak D call: TRBD2 (6 bases). In germline, CDR1 is ENHRY, CDR2 SYGVKD. The CDR3 extends over 13 amino acids. The V gene lost 8 bases and the J gene lost 5 bases, with 13 bases spanning the gap. This chain's CDR3 is CAIDGGRNNEQFF. CDR3 coding DNA: TGTGCCATCGATGGGGGGAGAAACAATGAGCAGTTCTTC.

The chain recombines TRBV27 with TRBJ2-1; D perhaps matches TRBD1 (5 bases). Per the germline V gene, CDR1 is MNHEY and CDR2 is SMNVEV (reference sequence). V was shortened by 3 bases and J by 5 bases, with 14 bases between the two germline ends. The CDR3 length is 15 residues. The CDR3 here is CASSFQGLGNNEQFF. DNA of the CDR3: TGTGCCAGCAGTTTTCAGGGATTAGGTAACAATGAGCAGTTCTTC.

Here the CDR3 reads CASSQSRGSGNTIYF. CDR3 in DNA: TGCGCCAGCAGTCAATCGCGCGGCTCTGGAAACACCATATATTTT. The V call is TRBV23-1, the J call TRBJ1-3; D gene ambiguous. TRBV23-1 is recorded as an ORF, its role being uncertain. The CDR3 contains 15 residues. The V and J ends lost 0 bases and 0 bases respectively, with 6 bases between them.

This clone appeared a single time. The chain recombines TRBV27 with TRBJ2-1; 7 nucleotides match TRBD1. The junction had 3 bases not matched to a gene; V was cut back by 3 bases and J by 7 bases. CDR3 length: 13 residues. In germline, CDR1 is MNHEY, CDR2 SMNVEV (reference sequence). The CDR3 coding sequence is TGTGCCAGCAGTTTCGGGGACAGAAATGAGCAGTTCTTC. Its translation is CASSFGDRNEQFF.

This clone was picked up one time. This chain connects TRBV19 to TRBJ2-7; TRBD1 matches at 7 bases. V lost 1 base and J lost 5; bases outside the gene matches: 8. This CDR3 is 15 amino acids long. From germline, CDR1 is LNHDA and CDR2 SQIVND (reference sequence). The CDR3 nucleotides are TGTGCCAGTAGTATAGTCGCCATACAGGGGAACGAGCAGTACTTC. Translation: CASSIVAIQGNEQYF.

The CDR3 is CASTTGLAGTDTQYF. In nucleotides, the CDR3 is TGTGCCAGTACCACCGGACTAGCCGGGACAGATACGCAGTATTTT. The chain has TRBV19 and TRBJ2-3; 8 bases are a match to TRBD2. The ends lost 7 bases at V and 3 bases at J; junction bases unmatched: 9. This CDR3 has 15 amino acids. Germline CDR1 reads LNHDA; CDR2 reads SQIVND (reference sequence). The entire variable domain, with the rest obtained from reference TRBV19 and TRBJ2-3, is as follows: DGGITQSPKYLFRKEGQNVTLSCEQNLNHDAMYWYRQDPGQGLRLIYYSQIVNDFQKGDIAEGYSVSREKKESFPLTVTSAQKNPTAFYLCASTTGLAGTDTQYFGPGTRLTVL.

The chain links TRBV7-3 to TRBJ2-3; 11 bases line up with TRBD2. The CDR3 contains 14 residues. From germline, CDR1 is SGHTA and CDR2 FQGTGA. V was clipped by 5 bases and J by 11 bases; unmatched bases: 9. Here the CDR3 reads CASSRLAGTGGQYF. The CDR3 coding sequence is TGTGCCAGCAGCCGACTAGCGGGGACGGGCGGGCAGTATTTT.

This rearrangement joins TRBV19 to TRBJ2-7, with D perhaps TRBD1 (6 bases). Trimming pared 3 bases from V and 4 bases from J, leaving 16 bases between. The CDR3 spans 15 residues. The germline gives CDR1 LNHDA, CDR2 SQIVND (reference sequence). This CDR3 reads CASSMRDILGYEQYF. The CDR3 DNA follows: TGTGCCAGTAGTATGAGGGACATACTCGGATACGAGCAGTACTTC.